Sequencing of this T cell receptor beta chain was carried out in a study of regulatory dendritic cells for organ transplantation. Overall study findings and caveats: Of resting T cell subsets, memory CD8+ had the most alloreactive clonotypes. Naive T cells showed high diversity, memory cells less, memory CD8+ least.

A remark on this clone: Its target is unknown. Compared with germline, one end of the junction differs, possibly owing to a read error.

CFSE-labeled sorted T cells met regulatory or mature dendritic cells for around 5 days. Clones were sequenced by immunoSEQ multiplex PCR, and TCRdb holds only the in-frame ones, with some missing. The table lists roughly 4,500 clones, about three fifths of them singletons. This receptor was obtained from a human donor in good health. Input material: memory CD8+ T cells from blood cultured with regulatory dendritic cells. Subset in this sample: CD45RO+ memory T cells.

The CDR3, as DNA: TGTGCCGGCAGTGGCCGGGATCCTTCCACAGATACGCAGTATTTT. It encodes CAGSGRDPSTDTQYF. The chain combines TRBV27 with TRBJ2-3; a possible D gene is TRBD2 (5 bases). The CDR3 sequence is 15 residues long. From germline, CDR1 is MNHEY and CDR2 SMNVEV (reference sequence).